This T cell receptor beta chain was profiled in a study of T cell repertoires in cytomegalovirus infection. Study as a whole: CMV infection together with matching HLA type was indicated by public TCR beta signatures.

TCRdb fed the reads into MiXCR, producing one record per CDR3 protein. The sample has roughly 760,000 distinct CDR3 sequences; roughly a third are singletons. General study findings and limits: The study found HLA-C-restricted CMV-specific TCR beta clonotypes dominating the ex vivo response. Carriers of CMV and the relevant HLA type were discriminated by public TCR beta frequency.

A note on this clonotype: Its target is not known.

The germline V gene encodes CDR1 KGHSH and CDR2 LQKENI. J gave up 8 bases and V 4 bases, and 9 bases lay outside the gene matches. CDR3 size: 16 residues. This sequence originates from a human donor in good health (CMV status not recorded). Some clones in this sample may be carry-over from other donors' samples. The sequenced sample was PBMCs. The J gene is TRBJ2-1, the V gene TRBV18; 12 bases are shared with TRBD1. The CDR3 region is CASSRYGTGGLDEQFF. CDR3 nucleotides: TGTGCCAGCTCACGGTACGGGACAGGGGGCCTGGATGAGCAGTTCTTC.